Below are 32 T cell receptor beta chains sequenced from a single sample in a study of shared clonotypes between healthy human individuals. Method: immunoSEQ multiplex PCR; TCRdb's copy keeps in-frame clones and lacks some. The sample lists about 2.4 million clones, approximately 92% occurring once. The sequenced sample consisted of naive CD4+ T cells sorted from blood. This sample's subset: CD45RA+ positively selected. These receptors were taken from a man younger than 35 in good health.

The chain employs TRBV19 and TRBJ2-3; no definite D call. Germline V gives CDR1 LNHDA, CDR2 SQIVND (reference sequence). Deletions cut 4 bases from V and 2 bases from J, with 10 bases between. This CDR3 comprises 14 residues. CDR3 amino acids: CASSRRTDTDTQYF. In nucleotides, the CDR3 is TGTGCCAGTAGTAGACGAACGGACACAGATACGCAGTATTTT. The whole variable domain, remainder taken from reference TRBV19 and TRBJ2-3, is DGGITQSPKYLFRKEGQNVTLSCEQNLNHDAMYWYRQDPGQGLRLIYYSQIVNDFQKGDIAEGYSVSREKKESFPLTVTSAQKNPTAFYLCASSRRTDTDTQYFGPGTRLTVL.

The V call is TRBV5-3, the J call TRBJ2-1, with a possible D match to TRBD2 (5 bases). TRBV5-3 is reported as an ORF; its role is uncertain. The CDR3 runs 15 residues. V was shortened by 4 bases and J by 0 bases, with 11 bases between the two germline ends. CDR3 in DNA: TGTGCCAGAAGCCGCCAGCGGAGCTCCTACAATGAGCAGTTCTTC. It yields the protein CARSRQRSSYNEQFF.

The chain links TRBV11-3 to TRBJ2-2; a weak D match, TRBD1 (6 bases). This CDR3 spans 16 amino acids. V dropped 0 bases and J dropped 3 bases, with 11 bases sitting between them. Per the germline V gene, CDR1 is SGHNT and CDR2 is YENEEA. The CDR3 nucleotides read TGTGCCAGCAGCTTAGAGGCAGGGGATGACACCGGGGAGCTGTTTTTT. The encoded protein is CASSLEAGDDTGELFF.

The rearrangement links TRBV7-6 to TRBJ2-2; D may be TRBD1 (6 bases). CDR3 length: 16 amino acids. Germline V gene sequence: CDR1 SGHVS, CDR2 FNYEAQ. V gave up 1 base and J gave up 0 bases, with 9 bases separating them. CDR3 nucleotide sequence: TGTGCCAGCAGCTTAGAGGCAGGGGCGAACACCGGGGAGCTGTTTTTT. The encoded protein is CASSLEAGANTGELFF. Using reference TRBV7-6 and TRBJ2-2 for the parts outside the CDR3, the full variable domain is GAGVSQSPRYKVTKRGQDVALRCDPISGHVSLYWYRQALGQGPEFLTYFNYEAQQDKSGLPNDRFSAERPEGSISTLTIQRTEQRDSAMYRCASSLEAGANTGELFFGEGSRLTVL.

This clone came up once. Other DNA variants within this sample encode the same CDR3. This chain joins TRBV2 and TRBJ2-3, with a weak D call TRBD1 (6 bases). Germline CDR1 and CDR2: SNHLY and FYNNEI. CDR3 length equals 14 residues. Trimming pared 3 bases from V and 3 bases from J, leaving 10 bases between. The CDR3 protein is CASSDRGRTDTQYF. Written as DNA, the CDR3 is TGTGCCAGCAGTGACAGGGGAAGGACAGATACGCAGTATTTT.

The V gene is TRBV15, the J gene TRBJ1-2; D gene unclear. CDR3 size: 13 residues. V shed 3 bases and J shed 5 bases, with 10 bases lying between them. The germline V gene has CDR1 LNHNV and CDR2 YYDKDF (reference sequence). This CDR3 reads CATSREQGYGYTF. The CDR3 region has the DNA TGTGCCACCAGCAGGGAACAAGGGTATGGCTACACCTTC.

The chain recombines TRBV7-9 with TRBJ1-1; D is unresolved. There are 13 residues in the CDR3. CDR1 is SEHNR, CDR2 FQNEAQ, per germline (reference sequence). V lost 5 bases, J lost 0 bases, and 7 bases lay in between. Here the CDR3 reads CASSHHVNTEAFF. For the CDR3, the DNA is TGTGCCAGCAGCCACCACGTGAACACTGAAGCTTTCTTT.

The chain recombines TRBV7-9 with TRBJ2-7; possible D gene TRBD1, 5 bases. This CDR3 has 14 residues. The V gene lost 5 bases and the J gene lost 1 base, with 12 bases spanning the gap. Germline V gene lookup returns CDR1 SEHNR and CDR2 FQNEAQ (reference sequence). Here the CDR3 reads CASSLLGVSYEQYF. In nucleotides, the CDR3 is TGTGCCAGCAGCCTTTTAGGGGTTTCCTACGAGCAGTACTTC.

The chain links TRBV9 to TRBJ1-1, with D perhaps matching TRBD1 (5 bases). Germline V gene sequence: CDR1 SGDLS, CDR2 YYNGEE. This CDR3 is 15 amino acids long. V was pared by 2 bases and J by 4 bases, with 15 bases between. This CDR3 reads CASSVLMGGGTEAFF. The CDR3 nucleotides are TGTGCCAGCAGCGTCCTCATGGGGGGAGGCACTGAAGCTTTCTTT. The variable domain in full, with the rest retrieved from reference TRBV9 and TRBJ1-1, is DSGVTQTPKHLITATGQRVTLRCSPRSGDLSVYWYQQSLDQGLQFLIQYYNGEERAKGNILERFSAQQFPDLHSELNLSSLELGDSALYFCASSVLMGGGTEAFFGQGTRLTVV.

As concerns this clone: Its ends do not fully match the called genes, so a read error is possible. CDR3 loop: CAWGSSNYGYTF. The CDR3 nucleotides are TGTGCCTGGGGATCGTCTAATTATGGCTACACCTTC. This chain connects TRBV30 to TRBJ1-2; D ambiguous. The CDR3 is made up of 12 amino acids. Germline V gene sequence: CDR1 GTSNPN, CDR2 SVGIG (reference sequence).

This clone was detected only once. This chain joins TRBV27 and TRBJ2-1; D possibly corresponds to TRBD2 (5 bases). Trimming shortened V by 0 bases and J by 2 bases, and 11 bases separated the two germline ends. CDR3 length: 16 amino acids. Germline values: CDR1 MNHEY, CDR2 SMNVEV (reference sequence). Written as DNA, the CDR3 is TGTGCCAGCAGTTTATCTGATGCGGGTCCCTACAATGAGCAGTTCTTC. Protein: CASSLSDAGPYNEQFF.

Points on this clone: The sample has other DNA sequences that encode this CDR3 too. The chain links TRBV9 to TRBJ2-5, with D unclear. CDR1 is SGDLS, CDR2 YYNGEE, per germline. V was trimmed by 2 bases and J by 1 base, leaving 6 bases between them. The CDR3 covers 13 residues. Written as DNA, the CDR3 is TGTGCCAGCAGCGTGAACCCCCAAGAGACCCAGTACTTC. It codes for CASSVNPQETQYF. The full variable domain, in which reference TRBV9 and TRBJ2-5 provide the parts outside the CDR3, is DSGVTQTPKHLITATGQRVTLRCSPRSGDLSVYWYQQSLDQGLQFLIQYYNGEERAKGNILERFSAQQFPDLHSELNLSSLELGDSALYFCASSVNPQETQYFGPGTRLLVL.

The genes are TRBV28 and TRBJ1-4; 7 nucleotides match TRBD1. The germline V gene encodes CDR1 MDHEN and CDR2 SYDVKM. Losses at the gene ends were 2 bases for V and 5 bases for J; bases not matched to a gene: 11. The CDR3 is made up of 17 amino acids. In nucleotides, the CDR3 is TGTGCCAGCAGTTTAAGGACAGGAGAGTGGGCCAATGAAAAACTGTTTTTT. Residues: CASSLRTGEWANEKLFF.

The chain combines TRBV6-5 with TRBJ1-6; the D is unclear. This CDR3 spans 15 amino acids. CDR1 and CDR2 from the germline V gene are MNHEY and SVGAGI. V lost 3 bases, J lost 6 bases, and 12 bases lay in between. CDR3 DNA sequence: TGTGCCAGCAGTTATATACGGGTCGCTAATTCACCCCTCCACTTT. This translates into CASSYIRVANSPLHF.

V and J are TRBV5-6 and TRBJ2-1, with 8 nucleotides matching TRBD1. The CDR3 sequence is 15 residues long. Germline V gene lookup returns CDR1 SGHDT and CDR2 YYEEEE. V shed 1 base and J 7 bases; nucleotides not matched to a gene: 7. The CDR3 DNA reads as TGTGCCAGCAGCTTGACGAACAGGGGGATAAATGAGCAGTTCTTC. It yields the protein CASSLTNRGINEQFF.

This chain connects TRBV18 to TRBJ2-2; no definite D call. The CDR3 loop spans 13 amino acids. Germline V gives CDR1 KGHSH, CDR2 LQKENI. V was trimmed by 3 bases and J by 8 bases, leaving 10 bases between them. CDR3 DNA sequence: TGTGCCAGCTCACCGGGTATACGGGGGGAGCTGTTTTTT. Amino acid sequence: CASSPGIRGELFF.

The chain is built from TRBV2 and TRBJ1-4, with a tentative D call TRBD1 (6 bases). V dropped 4 bases and J dropped 2 bases, with 14 bases sitting between them. The CDR3 runs 16 residues. The germline gives CDR1 SNHLY, CDR2 FYNNEI. The CDR3 region is CASSGSRGTTNEKLFF. CDR3 bases: TGTGCCAGCAGTGGCTCGAGGGGGACCACTAATGAAAAACTGTTTTTT.

The chain links TRBV5-8 to TRBJ2-7; possibly TRBD1 for D (6 bases). Per the germline V gene, CDR1 is SGHTS and CDR2 is YDEGEE. V dropped 5 bases and J dropped 2 bases, with 11 bases sitting between them. The length of the CDR3 is 13 residues. The CDR3 spells CASRRTATYEQYF. For the CDR3, the DNA is TGTGCCAGCAGAAGGACAGCCACCTACGAGCAGTACTTC.

The CDR3 DNA sequence: TGTGCCAGCGGAGACAGGGTGTCCTACAATGAGCAGTTCTTC. It translates to CASGDRVSYNEQFF. This chain connects TRBV21-1 to TRBJ2-1; TRBD1 is the table's D call, not checked against the DNA. TRBV21-1 is assigned pseudogene status. The CDR3 runs 14 residues.

V gene TRBV7-9 combines with J gene TRBJ2-7, with D possibly called TRBD1 or TRBD2 (5 bases each). Trimming cost V 3 bases and J 2 bases, with 17 bases left between them. Germline-derived CDR1 and CDR2 are SEHNR and FQNEAQ (reference sequence). CDR3 size: 16 residues. This chain's CDR3 is CASSFVEGPMTYEQYF. The CDR3 DNA sequence: TGTGCCAGCAGCTTCGTTGAGGGACCCATGACCTACGAGCAGTACTTC.

The chain combines TRBV19 with TRBJ2-1; no firm D call. CDR3 length: 12 residues. V dropped 6 bases and J dropped 6 bases, with 9 bases sitting between them. Germline CDR1 LNHDA, CDR2 SQIVND (reference sequence). CDR3 in DNA: TGTGCCAGTAGCCAACTTGGCAATGAGCAGTTCTTC. Protein sequence: CASSQLGNEQFF.

This sequence joins TRBV5-6 and TRBJ2-7; no firm D call. Trimming stripped 2 bases from V and 5 bases from J, with 5 bases between. The V gene's germline CDR1 is SGHDT and CDR2 YYEEEE. CDR3 length equals 11 residues. CDR3 loop: CASSLYNEQYF. For the CDR3, the DNA is TGTGCCAGCAGCTTATACAACGAGCAGTACTTC.

The V call is TRBV11-2, the J call TRBJ2-7; TRBD2 aligns across 10 bases. Germline CDR1 is SGHAT and CDR2 is FQNNGV. V gave up 4 bases and J gave up 5 bases; unmatched junction bases: 8. The CDR3 length is 15 residues. CDR3 sequence (DNA): TGTGCCAGCAGCTCAACCTTAGCGGGAGGCAACGAGCAGTACTTC. Translation: CASSSTLAGGNEQYF.

Regarding this clone: Other DNA sequences in this sample translate to the same CDR3. The chain links TRBV30 to TRBJ1-5; no clear D. Germline V gene data show CDR1 as GTSNPN and CDR2 as SVGIG (reference sequence). Trimming took off 1 base at V and 2 bases at J, with 6 bases between the two ends. The CDR3 sequence is 13 residues long. The CDR3 region is CAWSEAGNQPQHF. CDR3 coding DNA: TGTGCCTGGAGTGAGGCAGGCAATCAGCCCCAGCATTTT. The full variable domain, rest sourced from reference TRBV30 and TRBJ1-5, is SQTIHQWPATLVQPVGSPLSLECTVEGTSNPNLYWYRQAAGRGLQLLFYSVGIGQISSEVPQNLSASRPQDRQFILSSKKLLLSDSGFYLCAWSEAGNQPQHFGDGTRLSIL.

CDR3 loop: CASSRQAFSGNTIYF. CDR3 nucleotides: TGTGCCAGCAGCCGACAGGCCTTCTCTGGAAACACCATATATTTT. This chain joins TRBV14 and TRBJ1-3; D possibly corresponds to TRBD1 (6 bases). V gave up 4 bases and J gave up 0 bases, with 10 bases separating them. This CDR3 has 15 residues. Looked up from germline, CDR1 is SGHDN and CDR2 is FVKESK.

As for this clone: Other DNA sequences of this sample code for an identical CDR3. The chain carries TRBV5-1 and TRBJ2-3, with a possible D match to TRBD2 (6 bases). V lost 4 bases to trimming and J lost 3 bases, with 9 bases between them. This CDR3 is built from 13 residues. Germline V CDR1 and CDR2: SGHRS, YFSETQ. CDR3 sequence reads: CASSQGTTDTQYF. DNA of the CDR3: TGCGCCAGCAGCCAAGGGACTACAGATACGCAGTATTTT.

The V and J genes are TRBV4-1 and TRBJ2-2; D is ambiguous. The germline V and J ends were trimmed by 0 bases and 14 bases, with 19 bases remaining between them. In germline, CDR1 is MGHRA, CDR2 YSYEKL. The CDR3 has 15 residues. The CDR3 DNA sequence: TGCGCCAGCAGCCAAGAGGGCAAGGGCCATGGACGACTGTTTTTT. Translation gives CASSQEGKGHGRLFF.

The chain has TRBV2 and TRBJ2-5; D not certain. Per the germline V gene, CDR1 is SNHLY and CDR2 is FYNNEI. This CDR3 has 12 residues. Trimming took off 6 bases at V and 4 bases at J, with 9 bases between the two ends. The CDR3 reads CASRDIGETQYF. CDR3 DNA sequence: TGTGCCAGCAGGGATATAGGAGAGACCCAGTACTTC.

The gene calls are TRBV7-2 and TRBJ1-2; 7 nucleotides agree with TRBD1. Trimming removed 1 base from V and 5 bases from J; junction bases left unmatched: 4. This CDR3 has 14 amino acids. Germline CDR1 and CDR2: SGHTA and FQGNSA. The CDR3, as DNA: TGTGCCAGCAGCTTAGGAGGGGGCGGTTATGGCTACACCTTC. Protein product: CASSLGGGGYGYTF.

The chain uses TRBV6-9 and TRBJ2-7, with a possible D match to TRBD2 (6 bases). V was pared by 6 bases and J by 3 bases, with 15 bases between. The CDR3 spans 14 residues. Looked up from germline, CDR1 is MNHGY and CDR2 is SVAAGI. The CDR3 DNA follows: TGTGCCAGCAGGTCGACGAGGAGGGTCTACGAGCAGTACTTC. This encodes CASRSTRRVYEQYF.

The genes are TRBV6-5 and TRBJ2-5, with D maybe TRBD2 (5 bases). From germline, CDR1 is MNHEY and CDR2 SVGAGI. The CDR3 has 12 residues. The V gene lost 5 bases and the J gene lost 7 bases, with 11 bases spanning the gap. CDR3 sequence reads: CASSQTRGTQYF. The CDR3 nucleotides are TGTGCCAGCAGTCAGACCCGGGGGACCCAGTACTTC.

The V and J genes are TRBV6-6 and TRBJ1-2; the D is unclear. The germline gives CDR1 MNHNY, CDR2 SVGAGI (reference sequence). The V end was cut by 0 bases, the J end by 1 base, with 9 bases between. The CDR3 has 15 residues. CDR3 in amino acids: CASSYSGTDNYGYTF. DNA of the CDR3: TGTGCCAGCAGTTACTCGGGTACAGATAACTATGGCTACACCTTC.